This TCR beta chain was identified during a study of post-analysis software for immune sequencing data. Findings and caveats of the study: Compared with controls, patients showed significantly lower normalized Chao1 diversity. By F measure, strong co-clustering occurred among samples prepared in the same batch. Controls had lower frequencies than patients of four or five TRBV segments, which included TRBV5-6, TRBV5-1 and TRBV20-1.

Unique-molecular-identifier-tagged TCR beta cDNA libraries were used. One entry per CDR3 protein results from TCRdb running MiXCR on the PCR reads. This sample yields roughly 430,000 distinct CDR3 sequences, of which less than 40% are seen a single time; roughly 8.2% belongs to the top ten. With respect to this clonotype: The antigen remains unidentified.

V was clipped by 5 bases and J by 10 bases, with 9 bases between them. There are 11 residues in the CDR3. The germline CDR1 and CDR2 sequences are SGHTA and FQGNSA. This TCR was recovered from a girl aged 2 to 9 with multiple sclerosis. Sequences were obtained from blood. The chain couples TRBV7-2 to TRBJ2-1; D gene unclear. The CDR3 sequence: CASSPAREQFF. CDR3 sequence (DNA): TGTGCCAGCAGCCCGGCGAGGGAGCAGTTCTTC.